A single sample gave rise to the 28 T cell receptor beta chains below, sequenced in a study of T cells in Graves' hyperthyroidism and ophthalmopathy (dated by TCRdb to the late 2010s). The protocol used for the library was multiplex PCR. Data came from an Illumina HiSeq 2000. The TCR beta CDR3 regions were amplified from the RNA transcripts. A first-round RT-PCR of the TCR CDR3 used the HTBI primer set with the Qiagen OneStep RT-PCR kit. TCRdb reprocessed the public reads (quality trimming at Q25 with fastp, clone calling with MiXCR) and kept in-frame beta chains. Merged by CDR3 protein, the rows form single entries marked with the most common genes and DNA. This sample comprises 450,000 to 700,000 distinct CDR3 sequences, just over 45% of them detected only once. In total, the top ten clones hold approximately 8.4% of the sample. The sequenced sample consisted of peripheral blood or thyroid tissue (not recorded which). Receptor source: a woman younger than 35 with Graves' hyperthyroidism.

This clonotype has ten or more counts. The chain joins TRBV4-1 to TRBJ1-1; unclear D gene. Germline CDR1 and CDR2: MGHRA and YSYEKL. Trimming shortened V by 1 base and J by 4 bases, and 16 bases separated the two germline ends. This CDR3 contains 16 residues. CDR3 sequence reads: CASSQGSLPSGTEAFF. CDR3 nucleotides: TGCGCCAGCAGCCAAGGGTCCCTACCCTCGGGCACTGAAGCTTTCTTT.

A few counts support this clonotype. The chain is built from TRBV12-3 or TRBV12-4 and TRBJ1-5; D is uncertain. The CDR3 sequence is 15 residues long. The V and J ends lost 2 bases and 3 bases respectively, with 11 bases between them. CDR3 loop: CASSLFVGVNQPQHF. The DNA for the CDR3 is TGTGCCAGCAGTTTATTCGTCGGGGTCAATCAGCCCCAGCATTTT.

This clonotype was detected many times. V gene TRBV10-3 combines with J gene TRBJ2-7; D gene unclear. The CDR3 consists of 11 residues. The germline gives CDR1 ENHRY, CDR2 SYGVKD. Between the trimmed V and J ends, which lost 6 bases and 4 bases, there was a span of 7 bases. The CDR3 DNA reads TGTGCCATCAGCGCAGCTTACGAGCAGTACTTC. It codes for CAISAAYEQYF.

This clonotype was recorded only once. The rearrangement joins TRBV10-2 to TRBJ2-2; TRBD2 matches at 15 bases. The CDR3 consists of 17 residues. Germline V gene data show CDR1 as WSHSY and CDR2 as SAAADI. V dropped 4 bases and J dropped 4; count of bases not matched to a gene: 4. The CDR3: CASSGTSGRATTGELFF. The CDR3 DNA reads TGCGCCAGCAGTGGGACTAGCGGGAGGGCCACCACCGGGGAGCTGTTTTTT.

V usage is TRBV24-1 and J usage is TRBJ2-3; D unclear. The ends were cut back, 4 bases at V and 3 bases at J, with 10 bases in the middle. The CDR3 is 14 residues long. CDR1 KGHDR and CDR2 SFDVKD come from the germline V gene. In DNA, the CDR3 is TGTGCCACCAGTGAGGCGGAGTTGACAGATACGCAGTATTTT. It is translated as CATSEAELTDTQYF.

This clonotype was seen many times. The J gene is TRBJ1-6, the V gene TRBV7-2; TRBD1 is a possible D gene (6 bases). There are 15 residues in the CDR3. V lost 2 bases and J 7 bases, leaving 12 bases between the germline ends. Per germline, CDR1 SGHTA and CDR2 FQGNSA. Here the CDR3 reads CASSLFAQGNSPLHF. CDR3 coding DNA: TGTGCCAGCAGCTTATTCGCTCAGGGGAATTCACCCCTCCACTTT.

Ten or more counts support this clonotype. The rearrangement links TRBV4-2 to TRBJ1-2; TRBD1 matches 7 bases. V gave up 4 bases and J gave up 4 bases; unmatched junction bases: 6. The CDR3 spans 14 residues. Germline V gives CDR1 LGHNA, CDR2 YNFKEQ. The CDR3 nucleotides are TGTGCCAGCAGCCCTGGGGACAGCAGCTATGGCTACACCTTC. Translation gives CASSPGDSSYGYTF.

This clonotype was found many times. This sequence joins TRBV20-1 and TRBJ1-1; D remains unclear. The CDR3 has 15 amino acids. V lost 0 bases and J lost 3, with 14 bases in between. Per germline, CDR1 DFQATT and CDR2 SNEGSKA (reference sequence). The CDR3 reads CSARDDAGWDTEAFF. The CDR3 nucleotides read TGCAGTGCTAGAGACGATGCGGGGTGGGACACTGAAGCTTTCTTT.

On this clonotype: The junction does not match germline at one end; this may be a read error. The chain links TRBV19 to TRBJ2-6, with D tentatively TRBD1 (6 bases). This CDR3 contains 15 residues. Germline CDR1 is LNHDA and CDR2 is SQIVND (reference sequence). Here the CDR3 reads CASSLDRSGANVLTF. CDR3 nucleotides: TGTGCCAGTAGTCTAGACAGGTCTGGGGCCAACGTCCTGACTTTC.

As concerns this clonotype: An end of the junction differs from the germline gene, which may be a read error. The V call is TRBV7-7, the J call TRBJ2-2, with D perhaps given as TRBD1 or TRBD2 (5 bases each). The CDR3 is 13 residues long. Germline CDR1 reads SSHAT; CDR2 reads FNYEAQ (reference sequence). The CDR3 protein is CASIPLGDGELFF. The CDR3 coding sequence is TGTGCTAGCATCCCGTTGGGGGACGGGGAGCTGTTTTTT.

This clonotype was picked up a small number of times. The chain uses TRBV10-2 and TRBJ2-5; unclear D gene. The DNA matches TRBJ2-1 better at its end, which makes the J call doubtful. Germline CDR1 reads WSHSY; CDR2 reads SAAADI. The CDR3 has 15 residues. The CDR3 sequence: CASSEARDFNDEQFF. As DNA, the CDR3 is TGCGCCAGCAGTGAAGCGCGCGATTTTAACGATGAGCAGTTCTTC.

The CDR3 bases are TGTGCCAGCGGGACCGATGCAACTAATGAAAAACTGTTTTTT. Translation: CASGTDATNEKLFF. This rearrangement joins TRBV9 to TRBJ1-4; a weak D match, TRBD1 (5 bases). V was pared by 7 bases and J by 0 bases, with 10 bases between. The CDR3 covers 14 residues. Germline V CDR1 and CDR2: SGDLS, YYNGEE.

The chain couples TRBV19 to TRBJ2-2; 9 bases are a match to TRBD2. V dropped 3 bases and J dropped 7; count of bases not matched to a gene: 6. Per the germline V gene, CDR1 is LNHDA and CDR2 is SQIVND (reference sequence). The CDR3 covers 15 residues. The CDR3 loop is CASSIYHSGSGELFF. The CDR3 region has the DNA TGTGCCAGTAGTATTTATCATAGCGGGAGCGGGGAGCTGTTTTTT.

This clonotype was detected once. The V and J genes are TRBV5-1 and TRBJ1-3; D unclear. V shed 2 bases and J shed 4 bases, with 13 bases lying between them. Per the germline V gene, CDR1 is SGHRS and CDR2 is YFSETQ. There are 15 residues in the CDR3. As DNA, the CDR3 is TGCGCCAGCAGCTTCCCCGGGAGGGCGGGAAACACCATATATTTT. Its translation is CASSFPGRAGNTIYF. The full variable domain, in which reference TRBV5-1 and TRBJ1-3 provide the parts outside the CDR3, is KAGVTQTPRYLIKTRGQQVTLSCSPISGHRSVSWYQQTPGQGLQFLFEYFSETQRNKGNFPGRFSGRQFSNSRSEMNVSTLELGDSALYLCASSFPGRAGNTIYFGEGSWLTVV.

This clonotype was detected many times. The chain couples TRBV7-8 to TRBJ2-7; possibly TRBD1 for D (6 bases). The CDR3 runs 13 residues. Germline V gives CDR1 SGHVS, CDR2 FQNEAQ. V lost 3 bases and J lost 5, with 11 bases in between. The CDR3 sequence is CASSFRTADEQYF. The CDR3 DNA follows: TGTGCCAGCAGCTTTCGGACAGCCGACGAGCAGTACTTC.

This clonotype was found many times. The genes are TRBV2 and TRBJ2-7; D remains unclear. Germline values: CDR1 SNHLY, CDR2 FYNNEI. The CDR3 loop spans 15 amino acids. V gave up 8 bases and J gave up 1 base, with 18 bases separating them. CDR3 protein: CASLPKTPISYEQYF. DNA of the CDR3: TGTGCCAGCCTACCTAAAACGCCGATATCCTACGAGCAGTACTTC. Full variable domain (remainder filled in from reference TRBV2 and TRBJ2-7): EPEVTQTPSHQVTQMGQEVILRCVPISNHLYFYWYRQILGQKVEFLVSFYNNEISEKSEIFDDQFSVERPDGSNFTLKIRSTKLEDSAMYFCASLPKTPISYEQYFGPGTRLTVT.

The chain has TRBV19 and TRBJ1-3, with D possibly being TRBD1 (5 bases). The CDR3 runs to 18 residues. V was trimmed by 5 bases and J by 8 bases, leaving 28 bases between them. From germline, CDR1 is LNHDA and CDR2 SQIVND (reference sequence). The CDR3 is CASSPRQPQQHYGYTIYF. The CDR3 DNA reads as TGTGCCAGTAGTCCTAGACAGCCACAACAACACTATGGCTACACCATATATTTT.

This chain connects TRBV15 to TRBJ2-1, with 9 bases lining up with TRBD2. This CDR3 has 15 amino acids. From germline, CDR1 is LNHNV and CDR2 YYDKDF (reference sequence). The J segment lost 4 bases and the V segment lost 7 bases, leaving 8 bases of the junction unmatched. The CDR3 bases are TGTGCCACCACCGTGGGGACTAGCAAATACAATGAGCAGTTCTTC. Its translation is CATTVGTSKYNEQFF.

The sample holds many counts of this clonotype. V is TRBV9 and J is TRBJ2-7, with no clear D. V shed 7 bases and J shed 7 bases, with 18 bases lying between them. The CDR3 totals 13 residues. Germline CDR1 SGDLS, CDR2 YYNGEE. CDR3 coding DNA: TGTGCCAGCGCTAGAAAGATTTGGGGAGAGCAGTACTTC. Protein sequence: CASARKIWGEQYF. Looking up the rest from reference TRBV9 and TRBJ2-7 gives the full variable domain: DSGVTQTPKHLITATGQRVTLRCSPRSGDLSVYWYQQSLDQGLQFLIQYYNGEERAKGNILERFSAQQFPDLHSELNLSSLELGDSALYFCASARKIWGEQYFGPGTRLTVT.

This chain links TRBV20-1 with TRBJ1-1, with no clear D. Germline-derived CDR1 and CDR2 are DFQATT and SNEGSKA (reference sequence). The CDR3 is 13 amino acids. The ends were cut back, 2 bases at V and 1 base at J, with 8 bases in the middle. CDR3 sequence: CSARSGSNTEAFF. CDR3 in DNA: TGCAGTGCTAGATCGGGGTCGAACACTGAAGCTTTCTTT.

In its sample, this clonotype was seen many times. CDR3 sequence: CAGDRGKGGSPLHF. The CDR3, as DNA: TGTGCCGGGGATCGGGGGAAGGGAGGGTCACCCCTCCACTTT. The rearrangement joins TRBV7-8 to TRBJ1-6, with a weak D call TRBD1 (5 bases). The ends were cut back, 11 bases at V and 10 bases at J, with 21 bases in the middle. In germline, CDR1 is SGHVS, CDR2 FQNEAQ. The CDR3 loop spans 14 amino acids.

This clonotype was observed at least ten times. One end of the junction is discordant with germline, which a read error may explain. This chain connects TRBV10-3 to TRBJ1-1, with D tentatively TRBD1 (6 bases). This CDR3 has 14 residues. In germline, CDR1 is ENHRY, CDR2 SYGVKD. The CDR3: CATSMRGENTEAFF. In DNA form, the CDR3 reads TGTGCCACCAGTATGAGGGGGGAGAACACTGAAGCTTTCTTT.

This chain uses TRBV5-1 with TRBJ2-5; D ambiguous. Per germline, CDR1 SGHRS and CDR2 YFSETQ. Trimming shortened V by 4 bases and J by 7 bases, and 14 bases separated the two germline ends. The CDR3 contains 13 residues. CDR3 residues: CASSLPPPGTQYF. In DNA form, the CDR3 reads TGCGCCAGCAGCCTTCCCCCTCCCGGGACCCAGTACTTC.

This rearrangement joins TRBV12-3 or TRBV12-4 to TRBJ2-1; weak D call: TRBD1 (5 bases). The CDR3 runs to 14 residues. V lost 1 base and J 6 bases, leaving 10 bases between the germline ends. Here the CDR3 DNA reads TGTGCCAGCAGTTTAGTCGAAGGGGTCAATGAGCAGTTCTTC. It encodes CASSLVEGVNEQFF.

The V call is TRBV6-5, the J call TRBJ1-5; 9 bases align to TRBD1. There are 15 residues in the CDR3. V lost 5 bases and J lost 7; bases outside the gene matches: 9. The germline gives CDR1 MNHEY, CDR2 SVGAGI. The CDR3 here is CASSRGQGSVQPQHF. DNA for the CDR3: TGTGCCAGCAGTAGGGGACAGGGTTCGGTACAGCCCCAGCATTTT.

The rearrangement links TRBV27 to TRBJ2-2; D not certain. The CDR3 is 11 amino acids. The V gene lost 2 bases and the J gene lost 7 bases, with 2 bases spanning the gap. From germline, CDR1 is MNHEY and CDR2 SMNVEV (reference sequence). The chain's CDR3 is CASSLNGELFF. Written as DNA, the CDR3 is TGTGCCAGCAGTTTAAACGGGGAGCTGTTTTTT.

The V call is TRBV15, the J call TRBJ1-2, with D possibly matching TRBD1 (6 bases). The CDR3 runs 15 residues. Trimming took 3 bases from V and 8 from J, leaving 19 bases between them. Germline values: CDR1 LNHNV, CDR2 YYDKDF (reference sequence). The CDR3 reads CATSRLNEQGIGYTF. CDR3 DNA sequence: TGTGCCACCAGCAGGCTCAATGAGCAGGGGATCGGCTACACCTTC. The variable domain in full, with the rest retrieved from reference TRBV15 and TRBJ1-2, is DAMVIQNPRYQVTQFGKPVTLSCSQTLNHNVMYWYQQKSSQAPKLLFHYYDKDFNNEADTPDNFQSRRPNTSFCFLDIRSPGLGDTAMYLCATSRLNEQGIGYTFGSGTRLTVV.

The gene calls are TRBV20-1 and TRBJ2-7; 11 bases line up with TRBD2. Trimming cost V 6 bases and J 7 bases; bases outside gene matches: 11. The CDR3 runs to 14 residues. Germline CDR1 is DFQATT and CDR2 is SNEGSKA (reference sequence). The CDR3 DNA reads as TGCAGTGCCTCACTAGCGGGAGAAATCGATGAGCAGTACTTC. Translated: CSASLAGEIDEQYF.